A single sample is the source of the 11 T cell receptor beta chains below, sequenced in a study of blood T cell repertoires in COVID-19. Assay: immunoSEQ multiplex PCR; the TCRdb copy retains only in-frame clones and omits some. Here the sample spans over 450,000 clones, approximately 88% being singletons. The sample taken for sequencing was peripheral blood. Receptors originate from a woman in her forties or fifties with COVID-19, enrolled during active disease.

The CDR3 reads CASSYRDRGDEQYF. CDR3 DNA: TGTGCCAGCAGCTACCGGGACAGGGGGGACGAGCAGTACTTC. The chain joins TRBV7-8 to TRBJ2-7; 11 bases fit TRBD1. Trimming at V came to 4 bases and at J to 5 bases, leaving 4 bases not matched to a gene. There are 14 residues in the CDR3. In germline, CDR1 is SGHVS, CDR2 FQNEAQ.

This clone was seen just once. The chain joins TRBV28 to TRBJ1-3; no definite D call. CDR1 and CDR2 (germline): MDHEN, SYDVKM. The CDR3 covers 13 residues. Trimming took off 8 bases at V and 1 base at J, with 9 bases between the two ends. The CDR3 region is CASLLSSGNTIYF. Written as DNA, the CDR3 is TGTGCCAGCCTTTTATCGTCTGGAAACACCATATATTTT.

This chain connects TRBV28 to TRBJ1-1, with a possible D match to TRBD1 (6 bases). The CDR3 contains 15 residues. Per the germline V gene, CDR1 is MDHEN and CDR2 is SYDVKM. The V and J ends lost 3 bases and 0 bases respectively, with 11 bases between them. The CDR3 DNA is TGTGCCAGCAGTTTTAGCACAGGGCTGAACACTGAAGCTTTCTTT. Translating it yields CASSFSTGLNTEAFF.

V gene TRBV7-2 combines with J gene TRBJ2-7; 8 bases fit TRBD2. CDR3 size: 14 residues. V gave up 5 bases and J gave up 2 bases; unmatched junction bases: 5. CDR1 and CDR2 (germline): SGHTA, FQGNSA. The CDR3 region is CASSLLRGAYEQYF. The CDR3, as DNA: TGTGCCAGCAGCCTATTGCGGGGGGCCTACGAGCAGTACTTC. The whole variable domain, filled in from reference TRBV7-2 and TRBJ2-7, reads GAGVSQSPSNKVTEKGKDVELRCDPISGHTALYWYRQSLGQGLEFLIYFQGNSAPDKSGLPSDRFSAERTGGSVSTLTIQRTQQEDSAVYLCASSLLRGAYEQYFGPGTRLTVT.

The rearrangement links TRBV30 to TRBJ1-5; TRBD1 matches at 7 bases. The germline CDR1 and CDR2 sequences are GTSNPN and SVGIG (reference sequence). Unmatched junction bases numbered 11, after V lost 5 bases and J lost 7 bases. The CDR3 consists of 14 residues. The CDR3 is CAWGIRQGRQPQHF. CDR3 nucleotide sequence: TGTGCCTGGGGTATCAGACAGGGACGACAGCCCCAGCATTTT.

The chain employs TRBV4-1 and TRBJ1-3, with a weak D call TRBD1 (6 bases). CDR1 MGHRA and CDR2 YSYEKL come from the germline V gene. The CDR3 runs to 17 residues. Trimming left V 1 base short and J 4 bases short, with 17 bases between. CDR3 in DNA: TGCGCCAGCAGCCAAGCGGCCCCAGGGGCCCGAGGAAACACCATATATTTT. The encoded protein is CASSQAAPGARGNTIYF.

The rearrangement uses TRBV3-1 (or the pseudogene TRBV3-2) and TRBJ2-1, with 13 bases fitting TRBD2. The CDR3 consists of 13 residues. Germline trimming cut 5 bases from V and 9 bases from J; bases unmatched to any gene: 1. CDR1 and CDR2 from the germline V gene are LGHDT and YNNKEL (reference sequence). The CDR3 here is CASSTSGGGEQFF. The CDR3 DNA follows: TGTGCCAGCAGCACTAGCGGGGGGGGTGAGCAGTTCTTC.

CDR3 coding DNA: TGCGCCAGCAGCCAAGACCCTAGCGGGGGGGCCGGAGAGACCCAGTACTTC. Residues: CASSQDPSGGAGETQYF. V and J are TRBV4-1 and TRBJ2-5; the match to TRBD2 covers 12 bases. CDR1 is MGHRA and CDR2 is YSYEKL in the germline V gene. The CDR3 is made up of 17 amino acids. The junction had 6 bases not matched to a gene; V was cut back by 0 bases and J by 4 bases.

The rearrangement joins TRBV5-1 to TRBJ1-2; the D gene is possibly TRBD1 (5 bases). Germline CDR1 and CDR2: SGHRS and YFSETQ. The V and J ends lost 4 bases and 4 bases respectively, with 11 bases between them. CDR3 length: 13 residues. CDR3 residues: CASSPTDSYGYTF. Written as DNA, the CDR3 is TGCGCCAGCAGCCCTACCGACAGCTATGGCTACACCTTC.

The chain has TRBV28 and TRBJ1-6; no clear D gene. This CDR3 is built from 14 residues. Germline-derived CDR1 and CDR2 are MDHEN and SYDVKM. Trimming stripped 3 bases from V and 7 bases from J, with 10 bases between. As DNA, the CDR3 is TGTGCCAGCAGTTTCGTGGCCAGGAATTCACCCCTCCACTTT. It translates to CASSFVARNSPLHF.

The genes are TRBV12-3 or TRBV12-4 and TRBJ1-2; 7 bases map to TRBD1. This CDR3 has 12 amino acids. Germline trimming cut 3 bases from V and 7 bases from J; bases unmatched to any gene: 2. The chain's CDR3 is CASSFRGLGYTF. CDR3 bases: TGTGCCAGCAGTTTTAGGGGGCTTGGCTACACCTTC.